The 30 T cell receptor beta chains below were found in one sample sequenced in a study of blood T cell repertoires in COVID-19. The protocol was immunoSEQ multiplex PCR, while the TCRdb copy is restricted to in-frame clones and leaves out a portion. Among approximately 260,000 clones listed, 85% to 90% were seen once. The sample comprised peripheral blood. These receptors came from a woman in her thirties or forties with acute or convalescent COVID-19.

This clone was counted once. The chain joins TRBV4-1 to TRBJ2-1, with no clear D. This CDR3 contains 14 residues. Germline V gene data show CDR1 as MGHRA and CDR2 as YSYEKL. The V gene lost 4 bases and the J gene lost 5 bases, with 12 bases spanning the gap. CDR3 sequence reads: CASSPQAHHNEQFF. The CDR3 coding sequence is TGCGCCAGCAGCCCGCAGGCACATCACAATGAGCAGTTCTTC.

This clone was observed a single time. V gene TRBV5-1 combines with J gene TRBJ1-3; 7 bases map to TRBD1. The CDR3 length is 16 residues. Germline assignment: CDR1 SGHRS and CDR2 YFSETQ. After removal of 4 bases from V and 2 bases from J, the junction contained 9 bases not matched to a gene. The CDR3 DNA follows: TGCGCCAGCAGCGGGCTGACAGGGATAGCTGGAAACACCATATATTTT. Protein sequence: CASSGLTGIAGNTIYF.

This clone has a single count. DNA of the CDR3: TGTGCCAGCAGCAGTTACAGGGGCTATGGCTCCTACGAGCAGTACGTC. It yields the protein CASSSYRGYGSYEQYV. V gene TRBV5-6 combines with J gene TRBJ2-7, with 7 positions matching TRBD1. The length of the CDR3 is 16 residues. The V and J ends lost 4 bases and 0 bases, in that order; junction bases with no gene match: 10. Germline V gene sequence: CDR1 SGHDT, CDR2 YYEEEE.

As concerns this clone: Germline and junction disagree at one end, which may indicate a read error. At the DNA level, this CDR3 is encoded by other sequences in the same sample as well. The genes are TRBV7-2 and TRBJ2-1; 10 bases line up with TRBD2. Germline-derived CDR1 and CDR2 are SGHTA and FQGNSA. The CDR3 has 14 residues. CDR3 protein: CASSLGTSGDEQFF. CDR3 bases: TGTGCCAGCAGCTTAGGTACTAGCGGGGATGAACAGTTCTTC.

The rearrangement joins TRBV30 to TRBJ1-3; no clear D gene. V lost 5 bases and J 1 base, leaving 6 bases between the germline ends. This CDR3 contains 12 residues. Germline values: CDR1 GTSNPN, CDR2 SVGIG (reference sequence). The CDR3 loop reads CAWADSGNTIYF. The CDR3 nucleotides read TGTGCCTGGGCAGATTCTGGAAACACCATATATTTT.

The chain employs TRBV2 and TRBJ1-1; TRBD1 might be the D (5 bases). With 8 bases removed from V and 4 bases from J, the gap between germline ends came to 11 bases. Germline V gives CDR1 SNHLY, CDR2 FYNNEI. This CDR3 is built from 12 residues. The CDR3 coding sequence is TGTGCCAGCCCTGGGGGGGGCACTGAAGCTTTCTTT. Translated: CASPGGGTEAFF.

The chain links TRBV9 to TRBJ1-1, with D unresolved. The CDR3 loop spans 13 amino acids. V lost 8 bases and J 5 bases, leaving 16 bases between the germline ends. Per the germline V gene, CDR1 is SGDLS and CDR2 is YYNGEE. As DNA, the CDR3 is TGTGCCAGTGTGGGCACCCCCGGAACTGAAGCTTTCTTT. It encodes CASVGTPGTEAFF.

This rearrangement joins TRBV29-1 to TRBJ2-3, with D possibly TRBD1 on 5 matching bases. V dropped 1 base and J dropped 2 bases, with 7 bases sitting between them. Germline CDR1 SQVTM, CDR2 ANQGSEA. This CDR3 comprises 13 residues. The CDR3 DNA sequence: TGCAGCGTTGAAGGCAGGGCCACAGATACGCAGTATTTT. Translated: CSVEGRATDTQYF.

As DNA, the CDR3 is TGTGCCAGTAGTATCGGGGGGTCCGACCCTCCCTATGGCTACACCTTC. This sequence encodes CASSIGGSDPPYGYTF. The rearrangement links TRBV19 to TRBJ1-2; D is possibly TRBD1 (5 bases). CDR1 is LNHDA and CDR2 is SQIVND in the germline V gene (reference sequence). V lost 3 bases and J 4 bases, leaving 18 bases between the germline ends. CDR3 length: 16 residues.

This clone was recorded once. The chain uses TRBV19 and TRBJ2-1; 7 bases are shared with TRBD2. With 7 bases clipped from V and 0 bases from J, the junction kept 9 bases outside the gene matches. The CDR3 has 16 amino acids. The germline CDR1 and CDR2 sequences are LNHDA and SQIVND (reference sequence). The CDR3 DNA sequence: TGTGCCAGTACCCCATGGGCTAGCGGCTCCTACAATGAGCAGTTCTTC. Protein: CASTPWASGSYNEQFF.

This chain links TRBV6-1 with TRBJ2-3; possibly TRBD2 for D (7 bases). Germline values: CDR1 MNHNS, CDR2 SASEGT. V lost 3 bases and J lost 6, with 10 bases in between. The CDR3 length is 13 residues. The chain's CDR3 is CASSDGGADTQYF. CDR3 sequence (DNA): TGTGCCAGCAGTGATGGGGGGGCGGATACGCAGTATTTT.

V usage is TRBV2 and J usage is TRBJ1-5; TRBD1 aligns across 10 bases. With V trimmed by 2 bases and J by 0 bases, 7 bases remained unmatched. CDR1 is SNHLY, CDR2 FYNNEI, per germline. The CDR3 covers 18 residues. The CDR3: CASSESPGQGLSNQPQHF. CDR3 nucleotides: TGTGCCAGCAGTGAATCCCCGGGACAGGGGCTTAGCAATCAGCCCCAGCATTTT. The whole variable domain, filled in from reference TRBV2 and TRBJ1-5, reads EPEVTQTPSHQVTQMGQEVILRCVPISNHLYFYWYRQILGQKVEFLVSFYNNEISEKSEIFDDQFSVERPDGSNFTLKIRSTKLEDSAMYFCASSESPGQGLSNQPQHFGDGTRLSIL.

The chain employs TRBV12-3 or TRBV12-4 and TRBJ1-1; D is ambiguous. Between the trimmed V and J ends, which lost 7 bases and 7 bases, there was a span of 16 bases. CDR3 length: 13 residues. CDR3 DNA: TGTGCCAGCACCTTGGCTGTAGGGAGTGAAGCTTTCTTT. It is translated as CASTLAVGSEAFF.

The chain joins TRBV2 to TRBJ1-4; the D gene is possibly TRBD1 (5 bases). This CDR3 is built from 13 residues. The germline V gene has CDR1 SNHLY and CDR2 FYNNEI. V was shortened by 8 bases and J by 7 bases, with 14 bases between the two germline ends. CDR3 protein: CASLRGRSEKLFF. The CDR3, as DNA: TGTGCCAGCCTCCGGGGGAGGAGTGAAAAACTGTTTTTT.

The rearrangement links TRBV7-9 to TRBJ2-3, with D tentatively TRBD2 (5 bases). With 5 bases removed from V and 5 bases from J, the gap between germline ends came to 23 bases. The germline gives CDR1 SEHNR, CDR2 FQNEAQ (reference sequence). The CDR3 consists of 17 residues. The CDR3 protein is CASSEARVAGFQDTQYF. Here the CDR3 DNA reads TGTGCCAGCAGCGAAGCACGGGTTGCGGGCTTTCAAGATACGCAGTATTTT. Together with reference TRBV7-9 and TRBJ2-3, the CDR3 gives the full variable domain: DTGVSQNPRHKITKRGQNVTFRCDPISEHNRLYWYRQTLGQGPEFLTYFQNEAQLEKSRLLSDRFSAERPKGSFSTLEIQRTEQGDSAMYLCASSEARVAGFQDTQYFGPGTRLTVL.

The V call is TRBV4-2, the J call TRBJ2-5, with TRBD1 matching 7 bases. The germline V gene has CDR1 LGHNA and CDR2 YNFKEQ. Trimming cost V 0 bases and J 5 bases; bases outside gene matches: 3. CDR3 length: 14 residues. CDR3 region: CASSQDRGMETQYF. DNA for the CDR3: TGTGCCAGCAGCCAAGACAGGGGGATGGAGACCCAGTACTTC.

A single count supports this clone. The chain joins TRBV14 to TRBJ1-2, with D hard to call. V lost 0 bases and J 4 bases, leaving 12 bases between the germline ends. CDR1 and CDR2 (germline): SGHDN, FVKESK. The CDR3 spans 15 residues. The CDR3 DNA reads TGTGCCAGCAGCCAAGATATCCGGGGTCTCTATGGCTACACCTTC. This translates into CASSQDIRGLYGYTF.

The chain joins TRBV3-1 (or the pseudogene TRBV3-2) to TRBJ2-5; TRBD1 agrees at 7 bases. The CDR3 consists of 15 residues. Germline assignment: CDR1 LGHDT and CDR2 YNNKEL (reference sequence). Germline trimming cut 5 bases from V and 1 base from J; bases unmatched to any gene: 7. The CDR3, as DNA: TGTGCCAGCAGCGCCCTGGGGACAGTCCAAGAGACCCAGTACTTC. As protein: CASSALGTVQETQYF.

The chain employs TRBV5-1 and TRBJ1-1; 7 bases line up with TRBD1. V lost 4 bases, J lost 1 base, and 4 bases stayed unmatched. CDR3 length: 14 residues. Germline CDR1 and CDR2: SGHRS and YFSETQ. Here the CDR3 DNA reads TGCGCCAGCAGCACTCGACAGGGGAACACTGAAGCTTTCTTT. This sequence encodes CASSTRQGNTEAFF.

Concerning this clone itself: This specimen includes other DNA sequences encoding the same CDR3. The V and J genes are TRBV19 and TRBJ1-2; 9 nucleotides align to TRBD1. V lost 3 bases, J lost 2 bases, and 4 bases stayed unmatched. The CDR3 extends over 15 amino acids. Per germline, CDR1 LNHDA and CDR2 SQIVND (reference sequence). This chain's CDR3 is CASSIDGTGNYGYTF. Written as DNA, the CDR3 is TGTGCCAGTAGTATTGATGGGACAGGGAACTATGGCTACACCTTC.

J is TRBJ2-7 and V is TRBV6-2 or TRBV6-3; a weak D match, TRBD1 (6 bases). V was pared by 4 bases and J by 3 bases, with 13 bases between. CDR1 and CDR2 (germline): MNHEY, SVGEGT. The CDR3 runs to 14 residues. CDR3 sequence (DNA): TGTGCCAGCAGTTTCCGGACAGCGAGCTACGAGCAGTACGTC. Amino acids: CASSFRTASYEQYV.

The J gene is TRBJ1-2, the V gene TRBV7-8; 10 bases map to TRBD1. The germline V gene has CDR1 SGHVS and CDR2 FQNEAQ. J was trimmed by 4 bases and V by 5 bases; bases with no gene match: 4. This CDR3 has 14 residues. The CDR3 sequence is CASSHRTGGYGYTF. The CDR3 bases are TGTGCCAGCAGCCACAGGACAGGGGGCTATGGCTACACCTTC.

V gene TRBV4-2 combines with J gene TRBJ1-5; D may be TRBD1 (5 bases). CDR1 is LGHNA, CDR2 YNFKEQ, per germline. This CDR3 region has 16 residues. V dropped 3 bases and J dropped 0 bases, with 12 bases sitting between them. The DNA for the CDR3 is TGTGCCAGCAGCCAGGAAACAGGTAATAGCAATCAGCCCCAGCATTTT. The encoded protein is CASSQETGNSNQPQHF.

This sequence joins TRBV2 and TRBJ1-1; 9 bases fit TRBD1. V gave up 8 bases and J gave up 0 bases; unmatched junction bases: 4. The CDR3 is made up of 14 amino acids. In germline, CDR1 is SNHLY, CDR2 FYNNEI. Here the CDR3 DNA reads TGTGCCAGCGGGACAGGGTACATGAACACTGAAGCTTTCTTT. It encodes CASGTGYMNTEAFF.

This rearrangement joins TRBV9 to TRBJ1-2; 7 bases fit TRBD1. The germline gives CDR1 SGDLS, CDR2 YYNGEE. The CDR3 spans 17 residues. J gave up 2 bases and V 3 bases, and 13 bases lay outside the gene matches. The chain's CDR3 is CASSGENRQGANYGYTF. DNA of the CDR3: TGTGCCAGCAGCGGGGAAAATAGACAGGGAGCCAACTATGGCTACACCTTC.

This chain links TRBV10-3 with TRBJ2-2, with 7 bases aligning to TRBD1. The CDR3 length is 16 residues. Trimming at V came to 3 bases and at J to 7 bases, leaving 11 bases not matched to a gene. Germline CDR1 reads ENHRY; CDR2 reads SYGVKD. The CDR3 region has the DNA TGTGCCATCAGTGATACCGGGACAGCAGATCTCGGGGAGCTGTTTTTT. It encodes CAISDTGTADLGELFF.

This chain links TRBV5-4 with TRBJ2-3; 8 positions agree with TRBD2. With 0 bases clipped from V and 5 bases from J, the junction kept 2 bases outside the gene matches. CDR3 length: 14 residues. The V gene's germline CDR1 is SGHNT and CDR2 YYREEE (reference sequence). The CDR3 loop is CASSLAGGRDTQYF. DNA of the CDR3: TGTGCCAGCAGCTTGGCGGGGGGGAGAGATACGCAGTATTTT.

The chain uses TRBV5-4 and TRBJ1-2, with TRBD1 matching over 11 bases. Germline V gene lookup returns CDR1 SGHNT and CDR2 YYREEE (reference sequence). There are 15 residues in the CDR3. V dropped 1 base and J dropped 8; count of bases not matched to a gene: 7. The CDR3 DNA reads TGTGCCAGCAGCTTGCGGACAGGGGGCGCGCGGGGCTACACCTTC. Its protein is CASSLRTGGARGYTF.

The CDR3, as DNA: TGTGCCAGCAGCGCCTTCACAGGGGTCGAACTCGATGAGCAGTTCTTC. This translates into CASSAFTGVELDEQFF. This chain links TRBV9 with TRBJ2-1, with 7 bases identical to TRBD1. The V gene's germline CDR1 is SGDLS and CDR2 YYNGEE. With V trimmed by 3 bases and J by 8 bases, 14 bases remained unmatched. The CDR3 totals 16 residues.

DNA of the CDR3: TGTGCCAGCAGCCCGCTCACAGGGGGCAGTGGGTCACCCCTCCACTTT. Protein product: CASSPLTGGSGSPLHF. The J gene is TRBJ1-6, the V gene TRBV11-2, with 9 bases matching TRBD1. The CDR3 runs to 16 residues. CDR1 and CDR2 (germline): SGHAT, FQNNGV. V was pared by 5 bases and J by 10 bases, with 12 bases of the junction left unmatched. The full variable domain, with the rest looked up from reference TRBV11-2 and TRBJ1-6, is EAGVAQSPRYKIIEKRQSVAFWCNPISGHATLYWYQQILGQGPKLLIQFQNNGVVDDSQLPKDRFSAERLKGVDSTLKIQPAKLEDSAVYLCASSPLTGGSGSPLHFGNGTRLTVT.